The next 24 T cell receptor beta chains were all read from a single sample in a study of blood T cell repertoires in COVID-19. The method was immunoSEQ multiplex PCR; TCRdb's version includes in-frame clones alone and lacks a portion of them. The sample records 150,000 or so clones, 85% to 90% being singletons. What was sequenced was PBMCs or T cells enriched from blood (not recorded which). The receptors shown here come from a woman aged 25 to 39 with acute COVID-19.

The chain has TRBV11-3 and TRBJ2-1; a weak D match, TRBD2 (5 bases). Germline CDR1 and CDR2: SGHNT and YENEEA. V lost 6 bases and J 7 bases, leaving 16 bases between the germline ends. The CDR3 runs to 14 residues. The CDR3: CASSPSAGLNEQFF. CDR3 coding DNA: TGTGCCAGCAGTCCGTCCGCGGGCCTAAATGAGCAGTTCTTC.

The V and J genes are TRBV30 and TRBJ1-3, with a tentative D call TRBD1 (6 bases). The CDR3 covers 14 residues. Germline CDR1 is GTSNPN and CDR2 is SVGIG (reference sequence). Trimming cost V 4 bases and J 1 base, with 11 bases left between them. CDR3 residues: CAWTGVFSGNTIYF. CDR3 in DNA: TGTGCCTGGACAGGGGTTTTTTCTGGAAACACCATATATTTT.

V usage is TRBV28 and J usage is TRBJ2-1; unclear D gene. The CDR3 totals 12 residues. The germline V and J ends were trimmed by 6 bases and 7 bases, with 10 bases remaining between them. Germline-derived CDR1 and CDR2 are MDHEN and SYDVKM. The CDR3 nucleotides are TGTGCCAGCAGCCAAGACTGGAATGAGCAGTTCTTC. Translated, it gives CASSQDWNEQFF. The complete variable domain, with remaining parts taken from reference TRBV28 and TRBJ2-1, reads DVKVTQSSRYLVKRTGEKVFLECVQDMDHENMFWYRQDPGLGLRLIYFSYDVKMKEKGDIPEGYSVSREKKERFSLILESASTNQTSMYLCASSQDWNEQFFGPGTRLTVL.

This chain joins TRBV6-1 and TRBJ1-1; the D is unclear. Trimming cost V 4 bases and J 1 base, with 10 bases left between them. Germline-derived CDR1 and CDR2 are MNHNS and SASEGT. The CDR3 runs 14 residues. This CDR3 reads CASSVLTGNTEAFF. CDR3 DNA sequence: TGTGCCAGCAGTGTGTTGACGGGGAACACTGAAGCTTTCTTT.

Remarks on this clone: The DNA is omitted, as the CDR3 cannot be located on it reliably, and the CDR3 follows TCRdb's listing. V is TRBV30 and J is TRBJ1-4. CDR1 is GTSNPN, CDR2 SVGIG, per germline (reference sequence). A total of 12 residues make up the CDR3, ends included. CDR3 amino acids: CACAWRVEKLFF.

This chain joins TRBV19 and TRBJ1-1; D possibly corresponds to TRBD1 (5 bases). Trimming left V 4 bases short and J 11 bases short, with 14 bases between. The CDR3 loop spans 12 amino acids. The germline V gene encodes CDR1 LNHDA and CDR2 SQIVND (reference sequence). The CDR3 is CASSRQWGAAFF. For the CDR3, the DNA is TGTGCCAGTAGTAGACAGTGGGGCGCGGCTTTCTTT.

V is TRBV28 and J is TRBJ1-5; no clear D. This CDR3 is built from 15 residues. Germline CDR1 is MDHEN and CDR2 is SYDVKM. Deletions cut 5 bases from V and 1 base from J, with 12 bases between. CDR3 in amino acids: CASSPEIISNQPQHF. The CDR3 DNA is TGTGCCAGCAGTCCCGAGATAATAAGCAATCAGCCCCAGCATTTT. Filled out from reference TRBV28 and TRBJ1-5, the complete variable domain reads DVKVTQSSRYLVKRTGEKVFLECVQDMDHENMFWYRQDPGLGLRLIYFSYDVKMKEKGDIPEGYSVSREKKERFSLILESASTNQTSMYLCASSPEIISNQPQHFGDGTRLSIL.

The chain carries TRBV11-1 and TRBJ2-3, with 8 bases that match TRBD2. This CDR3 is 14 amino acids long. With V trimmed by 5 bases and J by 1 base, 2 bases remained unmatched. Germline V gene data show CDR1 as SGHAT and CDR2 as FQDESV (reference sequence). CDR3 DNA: TGTGCCAGCAGCGTTAGCGGGGGCACAGATACGCAGTATTTT. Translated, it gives CASSVSGGTDTQYF.

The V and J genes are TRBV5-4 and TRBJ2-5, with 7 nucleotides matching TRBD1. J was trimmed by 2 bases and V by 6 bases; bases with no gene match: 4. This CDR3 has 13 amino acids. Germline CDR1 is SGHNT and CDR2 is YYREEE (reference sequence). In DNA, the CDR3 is TGTGCCAGCACCAGGGGGTTTCAAGAGACCCAGTACTTC. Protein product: CASTRGFQETQYF. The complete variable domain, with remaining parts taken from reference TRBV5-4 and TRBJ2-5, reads ETGVTQSPTHLIKTRGQQVTLRCSSQSGHNTVSWYQQALGQGPQFIFQYYREEENGRGNFPPRFSGLQFPNYSSELNVNALELDDSALYLCASTRGFQETQYFGPGTRLLVL.

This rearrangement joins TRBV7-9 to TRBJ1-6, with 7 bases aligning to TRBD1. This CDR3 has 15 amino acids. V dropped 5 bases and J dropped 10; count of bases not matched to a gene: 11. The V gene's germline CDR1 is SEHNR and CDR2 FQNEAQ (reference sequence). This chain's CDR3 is CASSATGFSGSPLHF. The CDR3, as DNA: TGTGCCAGCAGCGCGACAGGGTTCTCGGGATCACCCCTCCACTTT.

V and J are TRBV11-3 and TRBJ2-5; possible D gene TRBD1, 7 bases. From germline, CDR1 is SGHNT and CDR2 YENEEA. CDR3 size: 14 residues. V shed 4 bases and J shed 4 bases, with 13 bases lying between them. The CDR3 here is CASSSTQGGETQYF. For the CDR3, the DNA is TGTGCCAGCAGCTCCACTCAGGGGGGAGAGACCCAGTACTTC.

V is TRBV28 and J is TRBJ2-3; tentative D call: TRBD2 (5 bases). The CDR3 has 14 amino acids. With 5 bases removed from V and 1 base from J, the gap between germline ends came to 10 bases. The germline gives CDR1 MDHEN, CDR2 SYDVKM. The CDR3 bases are TGTGCCAGCAGTCCGGGGAGCCGCACAGATACGCAGTATTTT. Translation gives CASSPGSRTDTQYF.

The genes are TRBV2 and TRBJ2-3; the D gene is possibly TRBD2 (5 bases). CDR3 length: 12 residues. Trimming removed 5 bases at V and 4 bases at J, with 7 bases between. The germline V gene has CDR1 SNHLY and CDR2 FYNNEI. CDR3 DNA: TGTGCCAGCAGTCGGGGATCAGATACGCAGTATTTT. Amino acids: CASSRGSDTQYF.

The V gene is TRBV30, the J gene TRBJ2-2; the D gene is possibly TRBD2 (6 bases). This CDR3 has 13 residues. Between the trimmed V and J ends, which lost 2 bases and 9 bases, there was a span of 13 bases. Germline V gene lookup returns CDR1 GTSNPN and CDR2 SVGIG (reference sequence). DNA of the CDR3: TGTGCCTGGAGTCTACTAGCCCCTAGGGAGCTGTTTTTT. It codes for CAWSLLAPRELFF.

Written as DNA, the CDR3 is TGTGCCAGCAGCCAAGATCCTTTGGGGCCGACCTACGAGCAGTACTTC. As protein: CASSQDPLGPTYEQYF. The rearrangement links TRBV3-1 (or the pseudogene TRBV3-2) to TRBJ2-7, with D possibly TRBD1 on 5 matching bases. The V gene's germline CDR1 is LGHDT and CDR2 YNNKEL (reference sequence). This CDR3 spans 16 amino acids. The germline V and J ends were trimmed by 0 bases and 2 bases, with 14 bases remaining between them.

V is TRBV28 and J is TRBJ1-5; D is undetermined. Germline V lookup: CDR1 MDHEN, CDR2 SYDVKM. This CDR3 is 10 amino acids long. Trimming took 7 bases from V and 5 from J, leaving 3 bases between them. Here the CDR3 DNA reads TGTGCCAGCATAGATCAGCCCCAGCATTTT. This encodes CASIDQPQHF.

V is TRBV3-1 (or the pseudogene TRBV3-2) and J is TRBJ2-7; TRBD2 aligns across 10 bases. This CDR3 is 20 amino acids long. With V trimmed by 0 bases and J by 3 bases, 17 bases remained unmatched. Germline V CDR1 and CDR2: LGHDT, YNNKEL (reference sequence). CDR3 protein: CASSQELGGPLAGGIYEQYF. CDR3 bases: TGTGCCAGCAGCCAAGAGTTGGGGGGGCCCTTAGCGGGAGGAATCTACGAGCAGTACTTC.

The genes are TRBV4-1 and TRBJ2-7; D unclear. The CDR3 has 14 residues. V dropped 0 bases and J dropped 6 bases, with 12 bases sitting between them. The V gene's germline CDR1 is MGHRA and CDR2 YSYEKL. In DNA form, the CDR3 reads TGCGCCAGCAGCCAAGAGATAGAGGTAGGCGAGCAGTACTTC. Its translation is CASSQEIEVGEQYF.

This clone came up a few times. The CDR3 DNA reads as TGTGCCAGTAGTATAGGGGCAGCTTACAATCAGCCCCAGCATTTT. Its protein product is CASSIGAAYNQPQHF. This chain links TRBV19 with TRBJ1-5, with D hard to call. CDR3 length: 15 residues. Trimming left V 1 base short and J 3 bases short, with 10 bases between. Germline values: CDR1 LNHDA, CDR2 SQIVND (reference sequence).

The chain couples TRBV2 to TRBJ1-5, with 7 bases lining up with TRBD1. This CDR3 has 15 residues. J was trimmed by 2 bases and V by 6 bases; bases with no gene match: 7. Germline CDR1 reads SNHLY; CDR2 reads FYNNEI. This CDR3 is CASSRLDRGNQPQHF. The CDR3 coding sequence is TGTGCCAGCAGCCGATTAGACAGGGGCAATCAGCCCCAGCATTTT. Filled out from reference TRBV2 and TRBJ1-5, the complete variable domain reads EPEVTQTPSHQVTQMGQEVILRCVPISNHLYFYWYRQILGQKVEFLVSFYNNEISEKSEIFDDQFSVERPDGSNFTLKIRSTKLEDSAMYFCASSRLDRGNQPQHFGDGTRLSIL.

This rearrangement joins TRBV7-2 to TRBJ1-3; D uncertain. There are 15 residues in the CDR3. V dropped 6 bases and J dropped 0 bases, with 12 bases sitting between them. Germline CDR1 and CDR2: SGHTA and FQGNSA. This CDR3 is CASSSQTNSGNTIYF. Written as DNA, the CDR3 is TGTGCCAGCAGTTCACAGACCAACTCTGGAAACACCATATATTTT.

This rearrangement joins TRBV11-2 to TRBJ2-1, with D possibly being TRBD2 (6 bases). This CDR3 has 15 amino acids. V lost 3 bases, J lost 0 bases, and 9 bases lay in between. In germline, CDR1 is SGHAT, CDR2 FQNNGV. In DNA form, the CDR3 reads TGTGCCAGCAGCTTTGATAGCGGCTCCTACAATGAGCAGTTCTTC. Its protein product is CASSFDSGSYNEQFF.

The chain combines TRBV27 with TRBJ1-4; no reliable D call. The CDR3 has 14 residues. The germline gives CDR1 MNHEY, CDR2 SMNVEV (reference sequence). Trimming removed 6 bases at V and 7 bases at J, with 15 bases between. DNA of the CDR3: TGTGCCAGCAGCCTTGCAGACATCGGTGAAAAACTGTTTTTT. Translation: CASSLADIGEKLFF.

CDR3 nucleotides: TGCAGCGTTGTTGTAGACAGTAATTCACCCCTCCACTTT. Protein product: CSVVVDSNSPLHF. The chain carries TRBV29-1 and TRBJ1-6, with D possibly being TRBD1 (5 bases). Trimming pared 4 bases from V and 6 bases from J, leaving 10 bases between. The germline V gene has CDR1 SQVTM and CDR2 ANQGSEA. CDR3 length: 13 residues.